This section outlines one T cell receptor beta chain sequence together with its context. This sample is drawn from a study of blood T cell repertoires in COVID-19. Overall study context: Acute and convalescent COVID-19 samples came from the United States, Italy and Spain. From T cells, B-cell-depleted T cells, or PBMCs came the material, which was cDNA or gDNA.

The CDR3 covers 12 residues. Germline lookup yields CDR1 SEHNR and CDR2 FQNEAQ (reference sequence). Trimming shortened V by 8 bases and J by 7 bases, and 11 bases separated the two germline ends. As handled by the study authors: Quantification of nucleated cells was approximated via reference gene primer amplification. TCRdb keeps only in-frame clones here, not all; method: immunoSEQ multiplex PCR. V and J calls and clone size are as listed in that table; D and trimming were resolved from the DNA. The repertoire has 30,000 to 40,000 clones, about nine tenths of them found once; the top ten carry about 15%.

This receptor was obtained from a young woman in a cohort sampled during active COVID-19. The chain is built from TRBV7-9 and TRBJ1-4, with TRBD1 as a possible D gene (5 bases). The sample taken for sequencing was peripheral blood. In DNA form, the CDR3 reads TGTGCCAGCGGGGGGGGTGCTGAAAAACTGTTTTTT. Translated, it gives CASGGGAEKLFF.